These 20 T cell receptor beta chains were all obtained from the same sample, sequenced in a study of shared clonotypes between healthy human individuals. Measured with immunoSEQ multiplex PCR; TCRdb has only the in-frame clones, and not every one. This table has about 820,000 clones, about 91% appearing once. Positively selected for CCR7, the CD45RO-negative cells used as naive CD8 cells excluded terminally differentiated effector memory CD45RA+ cells. The sequencing sample was made of naive CD8+ T cells sorted from blood. The receptors come from a young man in good health.

This clone has more than one count but fewer than ten. The chain couples TRBV28 to TRBJ2-2; no firm D call. CDR1 is MDHEN, CDR2 SYDVKM, per germline. V lost 10 bases, J lost 6 bases, and 12 bases lay in between. This CDR3 spans 12 amino acids. Here the CDR3 reads CATFGWSGELFF. CDR3 bases: TGTGCCACCTTTGGGTGGTCCGGGGAGCTGTTTTTT. Combining the CDR3 with reference TRBV28 and TRBJ2-2 gives the whole variable domain DVKVTQSSRYLVKRTGEKVFLECVQDMDHENMFWYRQDPGLGLRLIYFSYDVKMKEKGDIPEGYSVSREKKERFSLILESASTNQTSMYLCATFGWSGELFFGEGSRLTVL.

The chain combines TRBV4-1 with TRBJ2-2; TRBD1 or TRBD2 may be the D gene (5 bases each). This CDR3 spans 16 amino acids. V lost 0 bases and J 3 bases, leaving 11 bases between the germline ends. The germline V gene encodes CDR1 MGHRA and CDR2 YSYEKL. DNA of the CDR3: TGCGCCAGCAGCCAAGAGGGACGTCCGGACACCGGGGAGCTGTTTTTT. Translation gives CASSQEGRPDTGELFF.

Comment on this clone: An end of the junction does not agree with germline; a read error may underlie this. The rearrangement uses TRBV7-7 and TRBJ2-7, with 10 bases matching TRBD2. Per the germline V gene, CDR1 is SSHAT and CDR2 is FNYEAQ (reference sequence). The CDR3 totals 15 residues. CDR3 bases: TGTGCTAGCAGCGCAAAGAGCGGGAGGGAGGACGAGCAGTACTTC. Its translation is CASSAKSGREDEQYF.

V is TRBV11-2 and J is TRBJ2-1; D is unclear. Germline values: CDR1 SGHAT, CDR2 FQNNGV. The V end lost 7 bases, the J end lost 6 bases, and 7 bases lay between the germline ends. The length of the CDR3 is 11 residues. The CDR3, as DNA: TGTGCCAGCACCGAGTCCAATGAGCAGTTCTTC. It is translated as CASTESNEQFF.

The CDR3 bases are TGTGCCAGTAGTATGGGTAGCGGGGTGCCCCCAACCCCAGATACGCAGTATTTT. Translating it yields CASSMGSGVPPTPDTQYF. The chain recombines TRBV19 with TRBJ2-3, with 8 bases identical to TRBD2. Germline V CDR1 and CDR2: LNHDA, SQIVND (reference sequence). The V and J ends lost 3 bases and 4 bases, in that order; junction bases with no gene match: 15. This CDR3 is 18 amino acids long.

The genes are TRBV21-1 and TRBJ2-1; whether TRBD1, the table's D call, matches the DNA was not checked. TRBV21-1 is recorded as a pseudogene. This CDR3 is built from 10 residues. The CDR3 spells CASGLNEQFF. Written as DNA, the CDR3 is TGTGCCAGTGGGCTAAATGAGCAGTTCTTC.

CDR3: CASSSRGIHSGNTIYF. CDR3 bases: TGTGCCAGCAGCTCAAGGGGGATCCACTCTGGAAACACCATATATTTT. This rearrangement joins TRBV9 to TRBJ1-3, with D maybe TRBD1 (6 bases). Germline assignment: CDR1 SGDLS and CDR2 YYNGEE. The CDR3 consists of 16 residues. V was cut by 4 bases and J by 0 bases, with 14 bases left in between.

The V gene is TRBV11-2, the J gene TRBJ2-1, with D possibly TRBD1 on 5 matching bases. V lost 5 bases and J 5 bases, leaving 19 bases between the germline ends. The CDR3 length is 16 residues. Germline assignment: CDR1 SGHAT and CDR2 FQNNGV. CDR3: CASSLAGGRVHNEQFF. The CDR3 coding sequence is TGTGCCAGCAGCCTGGCCGGCGGCAGGGTTCACAATGAGCAGTTCTTC.

This clone was observed a few times. This rearrangement joins TRBV11-3 to TRBJ2-7; 9 nucleotides align to TRBD1. The germline V gene encodes CDR1 SGHNT and CDR2 YENEEA. Trimming took 4 bases from V and 3 from J; bases not matched to a gene: 7. The CDR3 runs to 15 residues. The CDR3 is CASSSGQGNDYEQYF. In DNA form, the CDR3 reads TGTGCCAGCAGCTCCGGACAGGGGAATGACTACGAGCAGTACTTC.

Note on this clone: This sample includes further DNA sequences coding for the same CDR3. The genes are TRBV27 and TRBJ2-7; TRBD1 is a possible D gene (5 bases). The germline CDR1 and CDR2 sequences are MNHEY and SMNVEV (reference sequence). The V and J ends lost 5 bases and 2 bases respectively, with 10 bases between them. The length of the CDR3 is 13 residues. CDR3 protein: CASSPRVTYEQYF. The CDR3 DNA follows: TGTGCCAGCAGTCCCAGGGTAACCTACGAGCAGTACTTC.

CDR3 DNA sequence: TGTGCCAGCAGCCAAATAGTTGTGTCGTACCAAGAGACCCAGTACTTC. Protein sequence: CASSQIVVSYQETQYF. The gene calls are TRBV7-7 and TRBJ2-5; D gene unclear. Trimming took off 5 bases at V and 0 bases at J, with 16 bases between the two ends. This CDR3 comprises 16 residues. Germline lookup yields CDR1 SSHAT and CDR2 FNYEAQ (reference sequence).

This rearrangement joins TRBV29-1 to TRBJ2-2, with D possibly being TRBD2 (6 bases). Trimming took 7 bases from V and 3 from J, leaving 12 bases between them. Germline V CDR1 and CDR2: SQVTM, ANQGSEA. The CDR3 is 13 amino acids. The CDR3 DNA is TGCAGCGGCACCGGGACTGACACCGGGGAGCTGTTTTTT. This encodes CSGTGTDTGELFF.

A few counts support this clone. Distinct nucleotide sequences in the sample also encode this CDR3. The J gene is TRBJ2-7, the V gene TRBV27; tentatively, D is TRBD2 (6 bases). Germline CDR1 is MNHEY and CDR2 is SMNVEV (reference sequence). CDR3 length: 13 residues. V was cut by 3 bases and J by 1 base, with 7 bases left in between. The CDR3 loop is CASSFGGSYEQYF. The CDR3 bases are TGTGCCAGCAGTTTTGGGGGGTCCTACGAGCAGTACTTC.

This clone was found a few times. This chain uses TRBV29-1 with TRBJ1-1; TRBD1 is a possible D gene (6 bases). Germline V gives CDR1 SQVTM, CDR2 ANQGSEA. The CDR3 sequence is 10 residues long. V gave up 4 bases and J gave up 9 bases, with 9 bases separating them. The CDR3 DNA reads as TGCAGCGTTGGCGGGACACAAGCTTTCTTT. Translating it yields CSVGGTQAFF.

The V call is TRBV6-1, the J call TRBJ2-1; 7 bases align to TRBD2. This CDR3 region has 15 residues. Germline CDR1 MNHNS, CDR2 SASEGT. V trimming: 5 bases; J trimming: 8 bases; junction bases outside the gene matches: 12. CDR3 nucleotide sequence: TGTGCCAGCAGTACTACTAGCGCCCCCGGGGATGAGCAGTTCTTC. Protein product: CASSTTSAPGDEQFF.

The chain carries TRBV19 and TRBJ1-2, with D perhaps TRBD1 (5 bases). Germline V gene data show CDR1 as LNHDA and CDR2 as SQIVND (reference sequence). V gave up 3 bases and J gave up 0 bases, with 5 bases separating them. The CDR3 covers 13 residues. As DNA, the CDR3 is TGTGCCAGTAGTATGACAGCTAACTATGGCTACACCTTC. This gives the protein CASSMTANYGYTF. Variable domain in full (rest from reference TRBV19 and TRBJ1-2): DGGITQSPKYLFRKEGQNVTLSCEQNLNHDAMYWYRQDPGQGLRLIYYSQIVNDFQKGDIAEGYSVSREKKESFPLTVTSAQKNPTAFYLCASSMTANYGYTFGSGTRLTVV.

The rearrangement links TRBV4-3 to TRBJ1-2, with 8 bases fitting TRBD1. Germline-derived CDR1 and CDR2 are LGHNA and YSLEER. Losses at the gene ends were 4 bases for V and 2 bases for J; bases not matched to a gene: 6. CDR3 length: 15 residues. Here the CDR3 reads CASSLGTGENYGYTF. Written as DNA, the CDR3 is TGCGCCAGCAGCCTCGGGACAGGCGAAAACTATGGCTACACCTTC.

This chain connects TRBV7-2 to TRBJ2-7, with TRBD1 as a possible D gene (5 bases). From germline, CDR1 is SGHTA and CDR2 FQGNSA. This CDR3 has 15 residues. The V end lost 1 base, the J end lost 3 bases, and 13 bases lay between the germline ends. CDR3 bases: TGTGCCAGCAGCTTAGTCCAGTGGGGCGTCTACGAGCAGTACTTC. It specifies CASSLVQWGVYEQYF.

A single count supports this clone. The chain couples TRBV7-8 to TRBJ2-2; 11 positions agree with TRBD2. V was pared by 1 base and J by 3 bases, with 4 bases of the junction left unmatched. This CDR3 is 17 amino acids long. The germline gives CDR1 SGHVS, CDR2 FQNEAQ. Here the CDR3 reads CASSLGLAGYDTGELFF. CDR3 DNA: TGTGCCAGCAGCTTAGGACTAGCGGGATATGACACCGGGGAGCTGTTTTTT.

The J gene is TRBJ1-5, the V gene TRBV27; possible D gene TRBD1, 5 bases. Deletions cut 5 bases from V and 2 bases from J, with 10 bases between. Germline CDR1 is MNHEY and CDR2 is SMNVEV (reference sequence). The CDR3 is 14 amino acids. The CDR3 loop reads CASSQQGGNQPQHF. The CDR3 nucleotides read TGTGCCAGCAGTCAGCAGGGCGGCAATCAGCCCCAGCATTTT.